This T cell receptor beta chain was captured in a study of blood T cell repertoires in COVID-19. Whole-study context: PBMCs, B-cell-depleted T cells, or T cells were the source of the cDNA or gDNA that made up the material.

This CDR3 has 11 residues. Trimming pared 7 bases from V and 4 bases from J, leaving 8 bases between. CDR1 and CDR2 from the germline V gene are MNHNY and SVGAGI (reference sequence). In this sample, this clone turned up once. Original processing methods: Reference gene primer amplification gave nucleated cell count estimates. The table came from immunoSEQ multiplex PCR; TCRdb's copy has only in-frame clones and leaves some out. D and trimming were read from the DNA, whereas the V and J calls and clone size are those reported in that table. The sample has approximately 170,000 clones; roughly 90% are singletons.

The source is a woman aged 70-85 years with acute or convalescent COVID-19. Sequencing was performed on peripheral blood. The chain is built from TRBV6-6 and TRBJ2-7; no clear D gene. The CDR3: CASTQLYEQYF. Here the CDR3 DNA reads TGTGCCAGCACTCAGTTATACGAGCAGTACTTC.